This T cell receptor beta chain was obtained from a study of T-cell reconstitution after alpha-beta-depleted transplantation in children. This clonotype was recorded many times. Its cognate antigen is unknown. V dropped 2 bases and J dropped 5 bases, with 12 bases sitting between them. The CDR3 totals 13 residues. Germline V CDR1 and CDR2: SQVTM, ANQGSEA. Study findings and constraints: It was surviving recipient T cells and thymic progenitors that gave some patients high TCRbeta diversity at day 60. The main origin of T-cell counts and diversity one year after transplant was newly produced T cells.

During its preparation, the TCRbeta library received unique molecular identifiers. TCRdb re-derived calls from the PCR reads in MiXCR, one entry per CDR3 protein. This sample has about 290,000 distinct CDR3 sequences, with about 7.3% found just once. The rearrangement uses TRBV29-1 and TRBJ1-2; D ambiguous. Sequencing was performed on peripheral blood, taken 360 days after TCRalphabeta/CD19-depleted stem cell transplant. The source is a female patient aged 2 to 10 who had a stem cell transplant for Fanconi anemia, so the T cells may come from the graft donor. The CDR3 nucleotides read TGCAGCGTTGAACTAGCCGGCGATTATGGCTACACCTTC. This translates into CSVELAGDYGYTF.